This T cell receptor beta chain was sequenced in a study of T cells in Graves' hyperthyroidism and ophthalmopathy. Trimming cost V 7 bases and J 2 bases, with 12 bases left between them. The CDR3 loop spans 13 amino acids. Germline values: CDR1 MDHEN, CDR2 SYDVKM. Authors of the study amplified TCR beta CDR3 regions from RNA transcripts. An initial round of RT-PCR targeting the TCR CDR3 relied on the HTBI primer set. TCRdb reprocessed the multiplex PCR reads via MiXCR and lists one record per CDR3 protein. The sample lists some 460,000 distinct CDR3 sequences; approximately 15% were seen once. This clonotype was seen repeatedly, ten times or more. Over 18 months, lack of ophthalmopathy progression marked Graves' hyperthyroidism as stable. Diagnosis relied on clinical symptoms, serum thyroxine and TRAb, thyroid ultrasound and orbital computed tomography. Out of approximately 10 ml of fresh peripheral blood came the PBMCs.

The V and J genes are TRBV28 and TRBJ2-7; D is possibly TRBD1 (6 bases). This receptor was identified in a woman under 30 with Graves' hyperthyroidism. Material: blood. CDR3 region: CASTRQDAYEQYF. The CDR3 DNA sequence: TGTGCCAGCACAAGACAGGATGCCTACGAGCAGTACTTC.